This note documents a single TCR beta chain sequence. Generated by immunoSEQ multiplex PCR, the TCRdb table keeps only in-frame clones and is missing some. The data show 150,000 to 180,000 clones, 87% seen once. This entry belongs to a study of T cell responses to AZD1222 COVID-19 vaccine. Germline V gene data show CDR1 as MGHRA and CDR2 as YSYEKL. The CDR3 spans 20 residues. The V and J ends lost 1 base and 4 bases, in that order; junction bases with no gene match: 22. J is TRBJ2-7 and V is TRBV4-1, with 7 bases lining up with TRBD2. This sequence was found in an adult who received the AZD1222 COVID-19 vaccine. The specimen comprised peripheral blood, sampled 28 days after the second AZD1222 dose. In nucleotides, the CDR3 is TGCGCCAGCAGCCAAGTTTTCCTGGGGACTTCTAGCGGAGGTGTGTACGAGCAGTACTTC. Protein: CASSQVFLGTSSGGVYEQYF.